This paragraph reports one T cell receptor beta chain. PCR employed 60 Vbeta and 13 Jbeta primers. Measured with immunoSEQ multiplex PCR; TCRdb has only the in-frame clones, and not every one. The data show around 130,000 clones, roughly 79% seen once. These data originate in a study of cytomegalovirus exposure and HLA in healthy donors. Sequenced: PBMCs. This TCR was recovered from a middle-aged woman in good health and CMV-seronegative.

CDR3 region: CASSSKLATYEQYF. In DNA form, the CDR3 reads TGTGCCAGCAGCTCTAAACTAGCCACCTACGAGCAGTACTTC. V gene TRBV7-2 combines with J gene TRBJ2-5; D might be TRBD2 (6 bases). The end of the DNA aligns better with TRBJ2-7, so the J call may be wrong. Germline CDR1 SGHTA, CDR2 FQGNSA. This CDR3 has 14 amino acids.